This record concerns one T cell receptor beta chain sequence. The antigen it recognizes is unknown. No much larger clone exists at a distance of one base, and base qualities are not known. Using the deep immunoSEQ assay, multiplex PCR amplified TCR CDR3 regions from genomic DNA. Genomic DNA extracted from each cell subset was distributed evenly over all wells of several immunoSEQ 96-well plates, and each plate served as one replicate. For sorted subsets, around 0.2 ug genomic DNA, equal to some 28,000 T cell genomes, was loaded into each replicate PCR. Purified libraries were measured with a Qubit 3.0 fluorometer, size-checked on a Bioanalyzer 2100, and measured again with the KAPA Library Quantification kit. Every immunoSEQ 96-well plate was sequenced on a dedicated single-read 150-cycle Illumina NextSeq 550 flow cell. In the source study's methods: The immunoSEQ output contained only junctional sequences without quality scores, so filtering could not match that applied to full-length reads. Sequences were annotated with PyIR, a Python wrapper for IgBLAST v1.9, and V/J genes and CDR3 were assigned using IMGT germline references. Any read was removed if the V/J assignment was weak (E-value above 1e-6), the CDR3 was missing, or the read contained stop codons, out-of-frame junctions, or ambiguous translated residues. A V3J clonotype was defined by an identical inferred V gene, J gene, and CDR3 amino acid sequence. Percentage overlap between repertoires was calculated by dividing the number of shared unique clonotypes by the size of the smaller repertoire. RTK rarefaction, the Chao1 estimator, and Recon v2.1 estimates of unobserved clonotypes were used to assess repertoire richness. For all TCRbeta clonotypes obtained by the gDNA method from several donors, generation probabilities were computed with OLGA. The table was pulled from immuneACCESS by TCRdb, which kept in-frame rearrangements only. Such tables lose some clones; where checked, under half of the loss comes from unresolved V genes, and the rest has no known cause. That table supplies the V and J calls and clone size; D and trimming were determined from the DNA. The sample yields some 1,100,000 clones; about four fifths were counted once. The ten largest clones add up to about 0.52% of the sample.

This specimen comes from a study of shared clonotypes between healthy human individuals (dated by TCRdb to 2019 to 2021). About the study as a whole: The cohort included three men and a couple of women between 18 and 49 years of age. Between about 0.8 and 9.5 billion PBMCs per donor were obtained by leukapheresis. To estimate repertoire size and how much clonotypes are shared between individuals, the study performed deep sequencing of blood TCR repertoires from 4 to 6 healthy adults. To increase sequencing depth and limit assay-specific biases, TCR repertoire library preparation and sequencing were carried out by different laboratories using diverse techniques. Per donor, three plates each were used for CD4 naive and CD4 memory, two for CD8 naive, and one for CD8 memory. Broad study findings and their caveats: Pairwise subsampling indicated that sequencing depth was expected to affect the degree of clonotype sharing among donors. Sampling was limited to blood, and TCR repertoires in tissue likely differ from TCR repertoires in blood. The genetic and exposure-history diversity represented was limited by the small number of donors. Larger estimated clonotype richness was generally found for naive subsets than for memory subsets. Incomplete sequencing was indicated by rarefaction of sorted-subset datasets, despite the large sequencing depth. When a few donors were compared, the shared fraction of clonotypes was about 5.4% for naive CD4, 3.5% for naive CD8, roughly 2.5% for memory CD4, and approximately 0.4% for memory CD8. Clonotypes shared by all four sorted-subset donors showed higher generation probabilities than non-shared clonotypes.

From V the trimming removes 5 bases and from J it removes 8 bases, while the gene matches leave 8 bases of the junction unaccounted for. From cysteine to phenylalanine, the CDR3 is 14 amino acids long. Kept here is only the CDR3 DNA, which spans 42 bases and is read in frame from base 1. The germline V gene yields SGHTA for CDR1 and FQGNSA for CDR2. The donors were healthy, HIV-negative adults who had no recently reported acute infections or vaccinations. Only Caucasian adults living in Nashville, Tennessee, USA were represented among the donors. CD4+ T cells were enriched by magnetic negative selection; naive cells were then positively selected on CD45RA, and the negative fraction formed the memory subset. Blood was obtained by leukapheresis, after which PBMCs were separated by Ficoll-Histopaque density gradient centrifugation and cryopreserved in liquid nitrogen vapor phase. Purity and quantity of every magnetically sorted T cell population were checked by analytical flow cytometry. Each sorted fraction had its genomic DNA isolated and then quantified by UV absorbance on a Nanodrop 2000c.

The rearrangement joined TRBV7-2 to TRBJ1-2; TRBD1 lines up with 10 middle nucleotides. The receptor was derived from a man aged 18 to 29 in good health. Some clones in this sample may be carry-over from other donors' samples. Sequenced material: memory CD4+ T cells from PBMCs. This sample's cell subset or site label indicates: CD45RA-negative fraction. The nucleotide sequence is given as TGTGCCAGCAGCACAACTGGGACAGGGGCGGGCTACACCTTC. It translates as CASSTTGTGAGYTF.